Below are 9 T cell receptor beta chains sequenced from a single sample in a study of T cell repertoires in aging, cancer and after chemotherapy. A mixed TRB-A/B primer pool amplified rearranged TRB by multiplex touch-down PCR. TCRdb fed the multiplex PCR reads into MiXCR, producing one record per CDR3 protein. The repertoire holds approximately 2,000 distinct CDR3 sequences, with approximately 15% as singletons. TCR beta rearrangements were amplified from peripheral blood genomic DNA. Sequenced: blood. The receptors stem from a human donor with a solid tumor.

This clonotype ranks as large. The chain recombines TRBV27 with TRBJ2-7; 12 bases agree with TRBD2. From germline, CDR1 is MNHEY and CDR2 SMNVEV (reference sequence). This CDR3 is 15 amino acids long. Trimming at V came to 0 bases and at J to 7 bases, leaving 4 bases not matched to a gene. This CDR3 is CASSLSLAGGSEQYF. The CDR3 nucleotides are TGTGCCAGCAGTTTATCACTAGCGGGAGGCTCTGAGCAGTACTTC.

This clonotype has a handful of counts. CDR3 coding DNA: TGTGCCAGCAGTGTAAGGACAGGGGGTAGCAATCAGCCCCAGCATTTT. Its translation is CASSVRTGGSNQPQHF. This chain joins TRBV12-3 or TRBV12-4 and TRBJ1-5; TRBD1 aligns across 10 bases. V dropped 5 bases and J dropped 0; count of bases not matched to a gene: 4. The CDR3 loop spans 16 amino acids.

By its share, this clonotype is large. This chain connects TRBV30 to TRBJ1-2, with D tentatively TRBD1 (5 bases). Looked up from germline, CDR1 is GTSNPN and CDR2 is SVGIG (reference sequence). The CDR3 is 12 amino acids. V shed 7 bases and J shed 2 bases, with 11 bases lying between them. The CDR3 is CAFERGNYGYTF. CDR3 bases: TGTGCCTTCGAGCGGGGGAACTATGGCTACACCTTC.

In this sample, this clonotype is medium-sized. This chain uses TRBV6-5 with TRBJ1-1, with 7 nucleotides matching TRBD1. The CDR3 is made up of 14 amino acids. The V gene end was trimmed by 7 bases and the J gene end by 3 bases; junction bases not matched to a gene: 8. From germline, CDR1 is MNHEY and CDR2 SVGAGI. For the CDR3, the DNA is TGTGCCAGCATGGGTGAGGGGGCATACACTGAAGCTTTCTTT. Translating gives CASMGEGAYTEAFF.

This sequence joins TRBV5-1 and TRBJ2-6; the match to TRBD2 covers 9 bases. The trim removed 0 bases at V and 2 bases at J, leaving 0 bases unmatched. This CDR3 contains 16 residues. CDR1 and CDR2 from the germline V gene are SGHRS and YFSETQ. CDR3 bases: TGCGCCAGCAGCTTGGGGACTAGCGCTGGGGCCAACGTCCTGACTTTC. Amino acids: CASSLGTSAGANVLTF.

Judged by abundance, this clonotype is medium-sized. V usage is TRBV11-2 and J usage is TRBJ2-1; 10 bases align to TRBD2. CDR3 length equals 16 residues. V dropped 3 bases and J dropped 6; count of bases not matched to a gene: 8. Germline V CDR1 and CDR2: SGHAT, FQNNGV. The CDR3 DNA reads as TGTGCCAGCAGCTTGATTAGCGGGAGGCCGGGCAATGAGCAGTTCTTC. Its protein is CASSLISGRPGNEQFF.

The chain couples TRBV5-4 to TRBJ2-5; D is possibly TRBD1 (6 bases). The CDR3 totals 15 residues. Germline assignment: CDR1 SGHNT and CDR2 YYREEE (reference sequence). The V end was cut by 1 base, the J end by 1 base, with 11 bases between. The CDR3 coding sequence is TGTGCCAGCAGCTTGATACAGGGTGTCCAAGAGACCCAGTACTTC. As protein: CASSLIQGVQETQYF.

The J gene is TRBJ2-1, the V gene TRBV30; 10 positions agree with TRBD2. Germline values: CDR1 GTSNPN, CDR2 SVGIG (reference sequence). The CDR3 contains 16 residues. With V trimmed by 2 bases and J by 6 bases, 10 bases remained unmatched. CDR3: CAWSPISGRAGNEQFF. CDR3 bases: TGTGCCTGGAGTCCAATCAGCGGGAGGGCGGGCAATGAGCAGTTCTTC. Variable domain in full (rest from reference TRBV30 and TRBJ2-1): SQTIHQWPATLVQPVGSPLSLECTVEGTSNPNLYWYRQAAGRGLQLLFYSVGIGQISSEVPQNLSASRPQDRQFILSSKKLLLSDSGFYLCAWSPISGRAGNEQFFGPGTRLTVL.

This clonotype was observed a handful of times. Here the CDR3 DNA reads TGTGCCAGCAGCCCGGACGCCGCCTTAGCCTCGAACACTGAAGCTTTCTTT. This encodes CASSPDAALASNTEAFF. The chain combines TRBV7-2 with TRBJ1-1; D is ambiguous. This CDR3 is 17 amino acids long. V shed 5 bases and J shed 1 base, with 20 bases lying between them. Germline CDR1 is SGHTA and CDR2 is FQGNSA.